The 2 T cell receptor beta chains below come from one sample, sequenced in a study of T cells in localized non-small cell lung cancer. Method: immunoSEQ multiplex PCR; TCRdb's copy keeps in-frame clones and lacks some. This sample has around 5,400 clones; 75% to 90% occur once, and the top ten carry 8% to 9.5%. The sequencing here drew on PBMCs, taken before any cancer treatment. Every receptor here comes from a woman aged 40-69 years with stage II lung adenocarcinoma.

This clone was counted once. The chain uses TRBV4-3 and TRBJ1-5; perhaps TRBD1 as D (6 bases). Germline lookup yields CDR1 LGHNA and CDR2 YSLEER. The CDR3 spans 14 residues. V lost 4 bases and J 2 bases, leaving 9 bases between the germline ends. The CDR3 is CASSPRQGNQPQHF. The CDR3 DNA reads as TGCGCCAGCAGCCCCCGACAGGGCAATCAGCCCCAGCATTTT.

Only one count was recorded for this clone. The rearrangement links TRBV7-9 to TRBJ2-1; D is possibly TRBD1 (6 bases). The V end was cut by 5 bases, the J end by 1 base, with 18 bases between. The germline CDR1 and CDR2 sequences are SEHNR and FQNEAQ (reference sequence). The CDR3 spans 17 residues. Here the CDR3 reads CASSERTVVSSYNEQFF. CDR3 in DNA: TGTGCCAGCAGCGAGCGGACAGTTGTAAGTTCCTACAATGAGCAGTTCTTC.